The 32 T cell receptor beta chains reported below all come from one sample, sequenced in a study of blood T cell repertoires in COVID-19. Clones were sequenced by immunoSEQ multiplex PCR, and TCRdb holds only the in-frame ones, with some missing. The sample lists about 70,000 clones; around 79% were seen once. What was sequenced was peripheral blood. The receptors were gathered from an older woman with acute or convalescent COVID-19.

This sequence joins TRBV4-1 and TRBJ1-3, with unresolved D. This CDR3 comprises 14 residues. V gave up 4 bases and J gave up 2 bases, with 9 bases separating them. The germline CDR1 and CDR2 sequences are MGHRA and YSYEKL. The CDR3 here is CASSPEHAGNTIYF. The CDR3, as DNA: TGCGCCAGCAGCCCGGAGCATGCTGGAAACACCATATATTTT.

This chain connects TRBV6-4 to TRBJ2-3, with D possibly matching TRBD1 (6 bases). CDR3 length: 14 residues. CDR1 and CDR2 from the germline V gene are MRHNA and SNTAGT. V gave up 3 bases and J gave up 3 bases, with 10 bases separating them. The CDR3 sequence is CASSEAGETDTQYF. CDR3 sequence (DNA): TGTGCCAGCAGTGAGGCAGGGGAAACAGATACGCAGTATTTT.

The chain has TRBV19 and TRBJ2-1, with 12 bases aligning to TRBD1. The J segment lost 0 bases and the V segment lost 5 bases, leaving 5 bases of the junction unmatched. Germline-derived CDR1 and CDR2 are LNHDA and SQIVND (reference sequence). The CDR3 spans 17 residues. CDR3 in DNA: TGTGCCAGTAGTCCTGGGACAGGGGGCCACTCCTACAATGAGCAGTTCTTC. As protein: CASSPGTGGHSYNEQFF. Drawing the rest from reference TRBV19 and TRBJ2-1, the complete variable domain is DGGITQSPKYLFRKEGQNVTLSCEQNLNHDAMYWYRQDPGQGLRLIYYSQIVNDFQKGDIAEGYSVSREKKESFPLTVTSAQKNPTAFYLCASSPGTGGHSYNEQFFGPGTRLTVL.

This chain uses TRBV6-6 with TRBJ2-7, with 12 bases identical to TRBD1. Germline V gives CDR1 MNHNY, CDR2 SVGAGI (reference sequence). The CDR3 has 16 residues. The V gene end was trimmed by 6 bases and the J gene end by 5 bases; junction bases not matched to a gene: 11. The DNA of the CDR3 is TGTGCCAGCAGCCATCTGGGACAGGGGGCGAGGAACGAGCAGTACTTC. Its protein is CASSHLGQGARNEQYF.

This chain's CDR3 is CASSSGTRQNEQFF. The CDR3 DNA reads TGTGCCAGTAGTTCCGGGACAAGGCAAAATGAGCAGTTCTTC. J is TRBJ2-1 and V is TRBV19, with D maybe TRBD1 (6 bases). Germline V gene data show CDR1 as LNHDA and CDR2 as SQIVND (reference sequence). The V gene lost 5 bases and the J gene lost 7 bases, with 15 bases spanning the gap. The CDR3 has 14 residues.

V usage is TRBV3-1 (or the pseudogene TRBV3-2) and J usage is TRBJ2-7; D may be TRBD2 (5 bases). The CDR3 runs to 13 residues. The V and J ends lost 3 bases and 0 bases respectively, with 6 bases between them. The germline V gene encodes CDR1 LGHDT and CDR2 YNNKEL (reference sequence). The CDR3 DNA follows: TGTGCCAGCAGCCAGGGGAGCTCCTACGAGCAGTACTTC. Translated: CASSQGSSYEQYF.

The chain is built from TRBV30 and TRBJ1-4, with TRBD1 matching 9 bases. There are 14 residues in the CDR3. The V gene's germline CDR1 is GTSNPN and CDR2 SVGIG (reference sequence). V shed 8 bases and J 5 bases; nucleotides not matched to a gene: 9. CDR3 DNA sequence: TGTGCCCTTACTCCCGGGACAGGGAATGAAAAACTGTTTTTT. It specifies CALTPGTGNEKLFF.

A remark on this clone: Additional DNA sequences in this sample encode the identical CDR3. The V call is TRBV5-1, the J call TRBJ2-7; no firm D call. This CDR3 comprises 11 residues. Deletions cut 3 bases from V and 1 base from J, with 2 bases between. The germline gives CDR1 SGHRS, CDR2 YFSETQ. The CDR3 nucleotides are TGCGCCAGCAGCTCTTCCTACGAGCAGTACTTC. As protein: CASSSSYEQYF.

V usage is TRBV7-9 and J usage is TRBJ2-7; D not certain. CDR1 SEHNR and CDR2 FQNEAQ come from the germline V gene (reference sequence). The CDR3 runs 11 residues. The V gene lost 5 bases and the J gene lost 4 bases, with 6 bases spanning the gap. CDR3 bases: TGTGCCAGCAGCCCCCAGTACGAGCAGTACTTC. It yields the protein CASSPQYEQYF.

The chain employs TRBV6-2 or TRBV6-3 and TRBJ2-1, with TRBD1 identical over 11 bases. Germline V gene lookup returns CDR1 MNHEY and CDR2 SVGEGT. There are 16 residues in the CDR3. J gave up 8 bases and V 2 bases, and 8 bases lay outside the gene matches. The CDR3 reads CASSYPGTGGRDEQFF. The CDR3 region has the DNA TGTGCCAGCAGTTACCCTGGGACAGGGGGGAGGGATGAGCAGTTCTTC.

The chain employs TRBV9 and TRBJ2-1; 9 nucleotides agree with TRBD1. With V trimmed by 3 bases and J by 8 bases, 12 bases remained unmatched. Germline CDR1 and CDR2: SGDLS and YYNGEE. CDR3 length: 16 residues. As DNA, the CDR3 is TGTGCCAGCAGCGCGGCCCCGGGACAGGGTAAGGATGAGCAGTTCTTC. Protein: CASSAAPGQGKDEQFF.

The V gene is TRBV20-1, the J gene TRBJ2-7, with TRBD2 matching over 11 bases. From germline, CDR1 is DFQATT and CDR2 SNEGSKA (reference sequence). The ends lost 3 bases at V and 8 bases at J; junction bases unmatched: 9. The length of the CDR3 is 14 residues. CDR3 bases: TGCAGTGCTAGTCCGGGACTAGCGGATGGGAAGCAGTACTTC. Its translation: CSASPGLADGKQYF.

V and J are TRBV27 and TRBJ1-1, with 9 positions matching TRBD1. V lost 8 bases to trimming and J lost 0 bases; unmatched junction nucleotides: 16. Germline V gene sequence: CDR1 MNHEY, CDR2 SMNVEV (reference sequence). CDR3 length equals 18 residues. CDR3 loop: CASAGQGISGRMNTEAFF. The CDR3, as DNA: TGTGCCAGCGCGGGACAGGGTATTTCGGGCCGAATGAACACTGAAGCTTTCTTT.

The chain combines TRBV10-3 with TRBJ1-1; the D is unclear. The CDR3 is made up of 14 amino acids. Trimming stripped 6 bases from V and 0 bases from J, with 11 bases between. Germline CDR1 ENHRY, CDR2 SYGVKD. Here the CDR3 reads CAISLRGMNTEAFF. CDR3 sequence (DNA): TGTGCCATCAGCCTTCGGGGAATGAACACTGAAGCTTTCTTT.

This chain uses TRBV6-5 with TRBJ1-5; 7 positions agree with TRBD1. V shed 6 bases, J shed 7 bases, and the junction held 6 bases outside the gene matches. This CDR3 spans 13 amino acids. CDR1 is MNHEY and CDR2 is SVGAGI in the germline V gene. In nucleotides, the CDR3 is TGTGCCAGCAGGGAGGGGGCAGGCCAGCCCCAGCATTTT. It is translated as CASREGAGQPQHF.

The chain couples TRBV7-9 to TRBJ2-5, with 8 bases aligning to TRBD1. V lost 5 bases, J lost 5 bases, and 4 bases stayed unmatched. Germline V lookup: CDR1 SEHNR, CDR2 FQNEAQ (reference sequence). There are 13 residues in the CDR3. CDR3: CASSMRQGETQYF. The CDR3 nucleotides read TGTGCCAGCAGCATGCGACAGGGGGAGACCCAGTACTTC.

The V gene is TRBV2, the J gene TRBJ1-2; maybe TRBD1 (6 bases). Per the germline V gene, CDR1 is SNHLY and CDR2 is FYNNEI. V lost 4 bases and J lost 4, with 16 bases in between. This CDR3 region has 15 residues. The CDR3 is CASSASALQGYGYTF. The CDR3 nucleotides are TGTGCCAGCAGTGCCTCAGCCTTACAGGGCTATGGCTACACCTTC. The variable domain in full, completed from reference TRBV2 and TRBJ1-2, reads EPEVTQTPSHQVTQMGQEVILRCVPISNHLYFYWYRQILGQKVEFLVSFYNNEISEKSEIFDDQFSVERPDGSNFTLKIRSTKLEDSAMYFCASSASALQGYGYTFGSGTRLTVV.

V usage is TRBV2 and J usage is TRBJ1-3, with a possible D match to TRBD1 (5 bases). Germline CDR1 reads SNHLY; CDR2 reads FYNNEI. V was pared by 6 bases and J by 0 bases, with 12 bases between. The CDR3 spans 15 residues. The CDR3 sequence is CASRGDSLSGNTIYF. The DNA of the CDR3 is TGTGCCAGCAGGGGGGACTCTCTCTCTGGAAACACCATATATTTT.

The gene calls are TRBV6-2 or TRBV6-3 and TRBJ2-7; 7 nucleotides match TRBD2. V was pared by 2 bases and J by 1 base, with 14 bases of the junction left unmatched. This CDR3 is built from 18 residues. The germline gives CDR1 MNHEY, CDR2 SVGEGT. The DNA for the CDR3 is TGTGCCAGCAGTTACGGGCGGACTAGGAGGGCAGGGTCCTACGAGCAGTACTTC. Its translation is CASSYGRTRRAGSYEQYF.

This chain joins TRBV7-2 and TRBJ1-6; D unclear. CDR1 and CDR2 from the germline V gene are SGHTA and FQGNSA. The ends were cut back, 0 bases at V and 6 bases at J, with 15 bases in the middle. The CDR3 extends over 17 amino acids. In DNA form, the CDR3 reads TGTGCCAGCAGCTTAGCGGTACTGATTCGGGGTAATTCACCCCTCCACTTT. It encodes CASSLAVLIRGNSPLHF.

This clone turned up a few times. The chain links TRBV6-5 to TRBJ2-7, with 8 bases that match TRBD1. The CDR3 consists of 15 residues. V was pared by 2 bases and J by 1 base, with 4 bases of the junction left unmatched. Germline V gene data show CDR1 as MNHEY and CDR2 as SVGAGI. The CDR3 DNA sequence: TGTGCCAGCAGTTACGGGACAGGTATTTCCTACGAGCAGTACTTC. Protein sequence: CASSYGTGISYEQYF.

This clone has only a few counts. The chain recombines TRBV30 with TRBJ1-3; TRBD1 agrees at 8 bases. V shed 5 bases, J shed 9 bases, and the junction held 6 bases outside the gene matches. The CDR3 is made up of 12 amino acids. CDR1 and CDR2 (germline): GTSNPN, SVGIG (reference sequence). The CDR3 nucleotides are TGTGCCTGGGGGGGACAGGTCGGCACCATATATTTT. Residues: CAWGGQVGTIYF.

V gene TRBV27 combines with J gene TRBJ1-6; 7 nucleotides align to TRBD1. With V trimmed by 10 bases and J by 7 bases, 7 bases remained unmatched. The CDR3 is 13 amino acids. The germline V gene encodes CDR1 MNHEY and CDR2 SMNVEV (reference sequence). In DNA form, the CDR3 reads TGTGCCACCTCGGGACAGCGAAATTCACCCCTCCACTTT. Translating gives CATSGQRNSPLHF.

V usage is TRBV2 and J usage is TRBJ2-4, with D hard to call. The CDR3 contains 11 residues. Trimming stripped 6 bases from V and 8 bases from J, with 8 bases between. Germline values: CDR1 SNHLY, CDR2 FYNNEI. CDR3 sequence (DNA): TGTGCCAGCAGGGTCCGGGACATTCAGTACTTC. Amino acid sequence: CASRVRDIQYF.

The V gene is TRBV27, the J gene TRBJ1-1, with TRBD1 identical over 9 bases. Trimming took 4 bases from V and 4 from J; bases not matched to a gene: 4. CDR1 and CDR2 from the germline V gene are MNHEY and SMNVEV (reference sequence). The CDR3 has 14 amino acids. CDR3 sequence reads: CASSSPTGGTEAFF. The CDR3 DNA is TGTGCCAGCAGTTCCCCGACAGGGGGCACTGAAGCTTTCTTT.

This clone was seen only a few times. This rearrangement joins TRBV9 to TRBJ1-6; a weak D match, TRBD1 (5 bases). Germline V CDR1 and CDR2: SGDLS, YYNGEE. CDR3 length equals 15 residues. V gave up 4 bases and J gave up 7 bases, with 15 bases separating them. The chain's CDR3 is CASSPSARENSPLHF. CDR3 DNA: TGTGCCAGCAGCCCCTCCGCCAGGGAAAATTCACCCCTCCACTTT.

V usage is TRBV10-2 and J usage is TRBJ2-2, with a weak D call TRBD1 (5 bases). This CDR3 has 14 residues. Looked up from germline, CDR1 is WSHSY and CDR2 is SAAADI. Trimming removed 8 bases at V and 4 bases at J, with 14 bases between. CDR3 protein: CASLKGRLTGELFF. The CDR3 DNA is TGCGCCAGCCTGAAGGGGCGGCTCACCGGGGAGCTGTTTTTT.

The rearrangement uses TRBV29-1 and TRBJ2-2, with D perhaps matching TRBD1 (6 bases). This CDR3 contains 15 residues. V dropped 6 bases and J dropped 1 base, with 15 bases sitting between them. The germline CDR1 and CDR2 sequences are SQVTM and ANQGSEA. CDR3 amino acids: CSVDSGTKNTGELFF. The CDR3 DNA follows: TGCAGCGTCGATTCCGGGACAAAGAACACCGGGGAGCTGTTTTTT.

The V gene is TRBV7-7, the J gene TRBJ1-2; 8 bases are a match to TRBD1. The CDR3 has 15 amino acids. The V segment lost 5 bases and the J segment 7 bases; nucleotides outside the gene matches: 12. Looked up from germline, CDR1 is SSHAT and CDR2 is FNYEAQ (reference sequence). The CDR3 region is CASSPGQGRSCGYTF. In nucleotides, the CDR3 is TGTGCCAGCAGCCCTGGACAGGGACGTTCCTGTGGCTACACCTTC. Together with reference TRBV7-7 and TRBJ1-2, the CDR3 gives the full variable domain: GAGVSQSPRYKVTKRGQDVTLRCDPISSHATLYWYQQALGQGPEFLTYFNYEAQPDKSGLPSDRFSAERPEGSISTLTIQRTEQRDSAMYRCASSPGQGRSCGYTFGSGTRLTVV.

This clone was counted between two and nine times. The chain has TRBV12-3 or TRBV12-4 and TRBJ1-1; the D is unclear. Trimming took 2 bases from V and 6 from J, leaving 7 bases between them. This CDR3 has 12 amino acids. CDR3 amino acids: CASSLSPAEAFF. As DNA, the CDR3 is TGTGCCAGCAGTTTATCCCCGGCTGAAGCTTTCTTT.

The chain's CDR3 is CSVVGRYSDEQFF. The CDR3 DNA reads as TGCAGCGTTGTTGGCAGGTATAGCGATGAGCAGTTCTTC. V is TRBV29-1 and J is TRBJ2-1, with D perhaps matching TRBD2 (5 bases). There are 13 residues in the CDR3. Trimming took off 4 bases at V and 8 bases at J, with 15 bases between the two ends. Germline CDR1 SQVTM, CDR2 ANQGSEA.

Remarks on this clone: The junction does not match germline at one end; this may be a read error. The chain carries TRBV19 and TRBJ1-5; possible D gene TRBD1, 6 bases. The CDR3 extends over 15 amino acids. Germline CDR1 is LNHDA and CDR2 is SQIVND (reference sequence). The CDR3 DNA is TGTGCCAGTAGCCCAGCTCGGACAGTGAATCGGCCCCAGCATTTT. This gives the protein CASSPARTVNRPQHF.